The sequence of this T cell receptor (beta chain) was determined in a study of cytomegalovirus exposure and HLA in healthy donors. Amplification used 60 Vbeta primers and 13 Jbeta primers. The protocol was immunoSEQ multiplex PCR, while the TCRdb copy is restricted to in-frame clones and leaves out a portion. The table records more than 55,000 clones, roughly 80% of them present only once. V dropped 4 bases and J dropped 2; count of bases not matched to a gene: 12. Germline V gene data show CDR1 as SGDLS and CDR2 as YYNGEE. CDR3 length: 17 amino acids. The sample was PBMCs. The TCR comes from a man aged 30 to 39 in good health and CMV-seronegative. The chain employs TRBV9 and TRBJ2-3, with 8 bases lining up with TRBD2. The CDR3 DNA follows: TGTGCCAGCAGCTCATCCCCGGGAGGGGCCAACACAGATACGCAGTATTTT. Amino acids: CASSSSPGGANTDTQYF. The full variable domain, with the rest looked up from reference TRBV9 and TRBJ2-3, is DSGVTQTPKHLITATGQRVTLRCSPRSGDLSVYWYQQSLDQGLQFLIQYYNGEERAKGNILERFSAQQFPDLHSELNLSSLELGDSALYFCASSSSPGGANTDTQYFGPGTRLTVL.